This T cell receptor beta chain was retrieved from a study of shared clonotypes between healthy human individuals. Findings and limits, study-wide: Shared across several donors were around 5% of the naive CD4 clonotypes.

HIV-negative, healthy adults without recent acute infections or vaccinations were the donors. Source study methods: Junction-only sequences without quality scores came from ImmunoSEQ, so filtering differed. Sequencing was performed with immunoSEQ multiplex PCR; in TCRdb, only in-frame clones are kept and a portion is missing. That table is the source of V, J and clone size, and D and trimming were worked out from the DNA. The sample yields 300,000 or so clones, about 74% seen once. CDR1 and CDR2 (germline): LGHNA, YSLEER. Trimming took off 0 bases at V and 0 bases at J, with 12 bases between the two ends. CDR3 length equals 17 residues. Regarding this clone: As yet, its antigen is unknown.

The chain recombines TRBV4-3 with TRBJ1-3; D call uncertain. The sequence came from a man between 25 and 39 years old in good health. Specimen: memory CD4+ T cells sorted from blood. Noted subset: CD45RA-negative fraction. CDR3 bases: TGCGCCAGCAGCCAAGATGTTACGGTTGGCTCTGGAAACACCATATATTTT. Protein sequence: CASSQDVTVGSGNTIYF.